These 11 T cell receptor beta chains were sequenced from one sample in a study of T cells in Graves' hyperthyroidism and ophthalmopathy. From RNA transcripts, TCR beta CDR3 regions were amplified. The HTBI primer set was used in a first-round RT-PCR of the TCR CDR3. TCRdb reanalysed the multiplex PCR reads using MiXCR and keeps one entry per CDR3 protein. The sample has around 620,000 distinct CDR3 sequences, around 42% seen once. The specimen was peripheral blood or thyroid tissue (not recorded which). All receptors derive from an adult woman with Graves' disease, either hyperthyroidism or ophthalmopathy (not recorded which).

This chain connects TRBV15 to TRBJ2-3; 12 nucleotides line up with TRBD2. The CDR3 extends over 18 amino acids. The germline CDR1 and CDR2 sequences are LNHNV and YYDKDF (reference sequence). Unmatched junction bases numbered 13, after V lost 3 bases and J lost 6 bases. DNA for the CDR3: TGTGCCACCAGCAGTCCCGGAGGACTAGCGGGACCCGGGGATACGCAGTATTTT. Translating gives CATSSPGGLAGPGDTQYF.

The sample holds many counts of this clonotype. The rearrangement links TRBV20-1 to TRBJ1-2; a possible D gene is TRBD1 (5 bases). V was shortened by 3 bases and J by 4 bases, with 15 bases between the two germline ends. Germline lookup yields CDR1 DFQATT and CDR2 SNEGSKA (reference sequence). The CDR3 runs 14 residues. The DNA for the CDR3 is TGCAGTGCTAGGCCCAGCGGGGGTGGCTATGGCTACACCTTC. The encoded protein is CSARPSGGGYGYTF.

The chain joins TRBV4-1 to TRBJ2-2; 9 nucleotides align to TRBD1. J gave up 1 base and V 3 bases, and 9 bases lay outside the gene matches. Germline CDR1 is MGHRA and CDR2 is YSYEKL. This CDR3 region has 18 residues. Here the CDR3 DNA reads TGCGCCAGCAGCCACCCTCCCGAGACAGGGGGGAACACCGGGGAGCTGTTTTTT. Its protein is CASSHPPETGGNTGELFF.

Note on this clonotype: Given the absence of the conserved phenylalanine or tryptophan at the CDR3 end, a read error is likely. This rearrangement joins TRBV29-1 to TRBJ1-1, with TRBD1 matching over 7 bases. The germline V gene encodes CDR1 SQVTM and CDR2 ANQGSEA. CDR3 length equals 13 residues. Trimming took 6 bases from V and 3 from J; bases not matched to a gene: 7. The DNA for the CDR3 is TGCAGCGTGCCCGGGACAGTTTACACTGAAGCTTTCCTT. The encoded protein is CSVPGTVYTEAFL.

This clonotype was found many times. The genes are TRBV2 and TRBJ1-3; D remains unclear. CDR1 is SNHLY, CDR2 FYNNEI, per germline. The CDR3 contains 15 residues. Trimming pared 7 bases from V and 2 bases from J, leaving 15 bases between. CDR3 bases: TGTGCCAGCAACGGAGGCGGAGATACTGGAAACACCATATATTTT. It specifies CASNGGGDTGNTIYF. The entire variable domain, with the rest obtained from reference TRBV2 and TRBJ1-3, is as follows: EPEVTQTPSHQVTQMGQEVILRCVPISNHLYFYWYRQILGQKVEFLVSFYNNEISEKSEIFDDQFSVERPDGSNFTLKIRSTKLEDSAMYFCASNGGGDTGNTIYFGEGSWLTVV.

This clonotype was counted ten times or more. The CDR3 coding sequence is TGCGCCAGCAGCCTCCGGACTAGCGGGAGGAGCTACGAGCAGTACTTC. This codes for CASSLRTSGRSYEQYF. The chain links TRBV4-1 to TRBJ2-7, with TRBD2 identical over 14 bases. Germline assignment: CDR1 MGHRA and CDR2 YSYEKL. This CDR3 comprises 16 residues. V shed 4 bases and J 3 bases; nucleotides not matched to a gene: 5.

V and J are TRBV15 and TRBJ1-5; 10 nucleotides align to TRBD1. Trimming removed 3 bases from V and 4 bases from J; junction bases left unmatched: 9. The CDR3 totals 17 residues. Germline CDR1 LNHNV, CDR2 YYDKDF (reference sequence). The CDR3 bases are TGTGCCACCAGCAGCCCCGGGACAGGGGCCTCAAATCAGCCCCAGCATTTT. Translation: CATSSPGTGASNQPQHF.

This clonotype was seen only a few times. A clone one base away is much larger, so this may be a read error. This sequence joins TRBV7-9 and TRBJ2-7; TRBD1 is a possible D gene (6 bases). CDR1 SEHNR and CDR2 FQNEAQ come from the germline V gene (reference sequence). The CDR3 has 14 residues. Trimming took off 8 bases at V and 3 bases at J, with 17 bases between the two ends. The CDR3 here is CASGTRQESYEQYF. For the CDR3, the DNA is TGTGCCAGCGGCACCCGACAGGAAAGCTACGAGCAGTACTTC.

This clonotype has a single count. This sequence joins TRBV10-3 and TRBJ1-5; D is perhaps TRBD1 (6 bases). Germline assignment: CDR1 ENHRY and CDR2 SYGVKD. The CDR3 runs 12 residues. CDR3 coding DNA: TGTGCTAGATCGGACAGTCATCAGCCCCAGCATTTT. Its translation is CARSDSHQPQHF.

This clonotype was observed at least ten times. The chain couples TRBV7-8 to TRBJ2-7; 7 bases agree with TRBD2. The CDR3 consists of 15 residues. Trimming took 2 bases from V and 2 from J; bases not matched to a gene: 6. From germline, CDR1 is SGHVS and CDR2 FQNEAQ. The CDR3 region has the DNA TGTGCCAGCAGCTTAAGGCCTAGCGGTCCCTACGAGCAGTACTTC. Translating it yields CASSLRPSGPYEQYF. Full variable domain (missing parts from reference TRBV7-8 and TRBJ2-7): GAGVSQSPRYKVAKRGQDVALRCDPISGHVSLFWYQQALGQGPEFLTYFQNEAQLDKSGLPSDRFFAERPEGSVSTLKIQRTQQEDSAVYLCASSLRPSGPYEQYFGPGTRLTVT.

This chain connects TRBV24-1 to TRBJ2-7; 13 nucleotides align to TRBD2. Germline V gene lookup returns CDR1 KGHDR and CDR2 SFDVKD. The CDR3 has 14 amino acids. Losses at the gene ends were 7 bases for V and 3 bases for J; bases not matched to a gene: 2. The CDR3 region has the DNA TGTGCCACCAGCGGGACTAGCGGGGACTACGAGCAGTACTTC. This encodes CATSGTSGDYEQYF.